This T cell receptor (beta chain) was observed in a study of cytomegalovirus exposure and HLA in healthy donors. Study summary: There were approximately 80 million unique TCRs (from HLA-typed donors) in an early data release. Study-level findings and limits: In an earlier analysis, in some 500 donors, most V segments appeared productive either ~87% or ~30% of the time.

While unrecorded immune exposures were likely, the donors were nominally healthy when sampled. As to this clone: Its antigen is still unknown.

Both 60 Vbeta primers and 13 Jbeta primers went into the PCR. Only in-frame clones appear in the TCRdb table, and some are missing; sequencing was by immunoSEQ multiplex PCR. The sample lists under 150,000 clones; roughly 88% were seen once. V shed 6 bases and J 14 bases; nucleotides not matched to a gene: 7. The CDR3 totals 11 residues. Germline assignment: CDR1 MNHNS and CDR2 SASEGT. This sequence was found in a man aged 50 to 60 in good health and CMV-seronegative. The rearrangement joins TRBV6-1 to TRBJ1-1; 9 nucleotides align to TRBD1. The sequencing input was PBMCs. The CDR3 sequence: CASSGGQGEFF. In nucleotides, the CDR3 is TGTGCCAGCAGCGGGGGACAGGGCGAATTCTTT.